Below, 10 T cell receptor beta chains from the same sample are listed, as sequenced in a study of cytomegalovirus exposure and HLA in healthy donors. Method: immunoSEQ multiplex PCR; TCRdb's copy keeps in-frame clones and lacks some. Of roughly 330,000 clones detected, approximately 86% appear once; the ten largest clones hold 0.95% to 1.5%. What was sequenced was PBMCs. Receptors originate from a woman in her thirties in good health and CMV-seropositive.

This clone was seen a handful of times. The chain joins TRBV18 to TRBJ2-7; a weak D match, TRBD1 (5 bases). From germline, CDR1 is KGHSH and CDR2 LQKENI. Trimming removed 1 base from V and 7 bases from J, with 14 bases in between. The CDR3 has 14 amino acids. DNA for the CDR3: TGTGCCAGCTCACCACGAACATTGGGGCTAGAGCAGTACTTC. This encodes CASSPRTLGLEQYF.

DNA of the CDR3: TGTGCCAGCAGCTTAGCGCTGAAGTCGCAGTCCATGAACACTGAAGCTTTCTTT. Translation gives CASSLALKSQSMNTEAFF. The chain uses TRBV7-7 and TRBJ1-1; D gene ambiguous. V was clipped by 0 bases and J by 0 bases, with 17 bases between them. Germline V lookup: CDR1 SSHAT, CDR2 FNYEAQ (reference sequence). The CDR3 totals 18 residues.

The V and J genes are TRBV27 and TRBJ1-1, with 9 bases lining up with TRBD1. Germline trimming cut 6 bases from V and 4 bases from J; bases unmatched to any gene: 6. Germline CDR1 MNHEY, CDR2 SMNVEV (reference sequence). The CDR3 runs to 14 residues. CDR3 DNA sequence: TGTGCCAGCAGCCTAACAGGGGGCCGCACTGAAGCTTTCTTT. The encoded protein is CASSLTGGRTEAFF.

The CDR3 loop is CASSSVKDYEQYF. DNA of the CDR3: TGTGCCAGCAGTTCCGTAAAGGACTACGAGCAGTACTTC. The J gene is TRBJ2-7, the V gene TRBV6-5; D unresolved. Germline V gives CDR1 MNHEY, CDR2 SVGAGI. V was trimmed by 4 bases and J by 3 bases, leaving 10 bases between them. CDR3 size: 13 residues.

The rearrangement joins TRBV11-1 to TRBJ2-1; TRBD2 is a possible D gene (7 bases). CDR3 size: 15 residues. The V gene's germline CDR1 is SGHAT and CDR2 FQDESV (reference sequence). V was trimmed by 5 bases and J by 8 bases, leaving 19 bases between them. The CDR3 sequence: CASSPTPGGRDEQFF. CDR3 DNA sequence: TGTGCCAGCAGCCCAACCCCGGGGGGCAGGGATGAGCAGTTCTTC.

The gene calls are TRBV4-1 and TRBJ2-1; 8 bases agree with TRBD2. CDR1 and CDR2 from the germline V gene are MGHRA and YSYEKL. J was trimmed by 6 bases and V by 1 base; bases with no gene match: 8. CDR3 length: 16 residues. The CDR3 sequence is CASSQASGTRSNEQFF. The CDR3 region has the DNA TGCGCCAGCAGCCAAGCATCCGGGACTAGATCCAATGAGCAGTTCTTC.

The chain employs TRBV28 and TRBJ2-3; D perhaps matches TRBD2 (5 bases). V lost 5 bases, J lost 5 bases, and 11 bases lay in between. CDR3 size: 13 residues. Per germline, CDR1 MDHEN and CDR2 SYDVKM. The DNA for the CDR3 is TGTGCCAGCAGTCTGCCGGGGAGAGATACGCAGTATTTT. Its protein is CASSLPGRDTQYF.

This clone came up once. This chain joins TRBV7-6 and TRBJ2-7, with D unclear. The CDR3 has 13 residues. Between the trimmed V and J ends, which lost 9 bases and 3 bases, there was a span of 15 bases. Looked up from germline, CDR1 is SGHVS and CDR2 is FNYEAQ. The CDR3 nucleotides read TGTGCCAGTGGAGAGGCCCCTAACTACGAGCAGTACTTC. Translated: CASGEAPNYEQYF.

The genes are TRBV10-2 and TRBJ2-5; D is possibly TRBD1 or TRBD2 (5 bases each). The CDR3 is 16 amino acids. Trimming shortened V by 1 base and J by 3 bases, and 15 bases separated the two germline ends. Germline CDR1 reads WSHSY; CDR2 reads SAAADI. As DNA, the CDR3 is TGCGCCAGCAGTGAGTGGTGGACGGGGCGAAAAGAGACCCAGTACTTC. Translation: CASSEWWTGRKETQYF.

As to this clone: Other DNA sequences in the sample encode the same CDR3. The rearrangement links TRBV2 to TRBJ1-5; 7 positions agree with TRBD1. The J segment lost 4 bases and the V segment lost 5 bases, leaving 5 bases of the junction unmatched. The germline V gene has CDR1 SNHLY and CDR2 FYNNEI. The CDR3 is 14 amino acids. This chain's CDR3 is CASSRQGGNQPQHF. The CDR3, as DNA: TGTGCCAGCAGTCGACAGGGAGGGAATCAGCCCCAGCATTTT. Based on the CDR3 plus reference TRBV2 and TRBJ1-5, the full variable domain is EPEVTQTPSHQVTQMGQEVILRCVPISNHLYFYWYRQILGQKVEFLVSFYNNEISEKSEIFDDQFSVERPDGSNFTLKIRSTKLEDSAMYFCASSRQGGNQPQHFGDGTRLSIL.